This T cell receptor beta chain was recorded in a study of shared clonotypes between healthy human individuals. Naive CD8 cells, CD45RO-negative and positively selected for CCR7, excluded terminally differentiated effector memory CD45RA+ cells. CDR1 is MDHEN, CDR2 SYDVKM, per germline. V shed 6 bases and J shed 6 bases, with 14 bases lying between them. The CDR3 has 13 amino acids. Some clones are missing from TCRdb's copy, which holds only in-frame ones; the method was immunoSEQ multiplex PCR. The sample comprises roughly 550,000 clones, over 95% of which are singletons, and roughly 0.1% rests with the top ten.

The chain has TRBV28 and TRBJ2-5; D unclear. Sample: naive CD8+ T cells sorted from blood. The receptor was derived from a woman aged 30 to 39 in good health. This CDR3 is CASRSLSSKTQYF. The CDR3 region has the DNA TGTGCCAGCAGGTCACTCTCTAGTAAGACCCAGTACTTC.